These 14 T cell receptor beta chains were all obtained from the same sample, sequenced in a study of T cells of healthy individuals. Via MiXCR, TCRdb re-called the 5' RACE reads, giving one row per CDR3 protein. The profile covers about 53,000 distinct CDR3 sequences, with roughly 15% appearing a single time and 15% to 20% taken by the ten largest. The origin of the receptors is a human donor in good health.

Only a few counts were recorded for this clonotype. The V gene is TRBV5-5, the J gene TRBJ1-5; a possible D gene is TRBD1 (6 bases). The CDR3 is 15 residues long. Germline V lookup: CDR1 SGHKS, CDR2 YYEKEE (reference sequence). V dropped 4 bases and J dropped 4 bases, with 15 bases sitting between them. The CDR3 nucleotides are TGTGCCAGCAGCCCCTTTGCAGGGGAGAATCAGCCCCAGCATTTT. This gives the protein CASSPFAGENQPQHF.

The rearrangement uses TRBV9 and TRBJ2-3; 11 bases line up with TRBD2. V lost 3 bases and J lost 8; bases outside the gene matches: 5. Looked up from germline, CDR1 is SGDLS and CDR2 is YYNGEE. This CDR3 is 14 amino acids long. This CDR3 reads CASSGLAGHGTQYF. The DNA of the CDR3 is TGTGCCAGCAGCGGACTAGCGGGACATGGTACGCAGTATTTT. Together with reference TRBV9 and TRBJ2-3, the CDR3 gives the full variable domain: DSGVTQTPKHLITATGQRVTLRCSPRSGDLSVYWYQQSLDQGLQFLIQYYNGEERAKGNILERFSAQQFPDLHSELNLSSLELGDSALYFCASSGLAGHGTQYFGPGTRLTVL.

This clonotype was found many times. The rearrangement links TRBV30 to TRBJ2-2; 8 nucleotides match TRBD1. Trimming removed 4 bases from V and 5 bases from J; junction bases left unmatched: 3. This CDR3 comprises 13 residues. The germline V gene has CDR1 GTSNPN and CDR2 SVGIG (reference sequence). The CDR3 DNA sequence: TGTGCCTGGACGACAGGGGTTACCGGGGAGCTGTTTTTT. It yields the protein CAWTTGVTGELFF.

This clonotype has just a few counts. The chain has TRBV5-6 and TRBJ1-3; D is perhaps TRBD1 (5 bases). Trimming removed 2 bases from V and 2 bases from J, with 14 bases in between. The CDR3 extends over 16 amino acids. CDR1 SGHDT and CDR2 YYEEEE come from the germline V gene. CDR3 sequence (DNA): TGTGCCAGCAGCTTATATTGGGGGATGACTGGAAACACCATATATTTT. Its protein product is CASSLYWGMTGNTIYF.

This clonotype was counted only a few times. The CDR3 spells CASSSRTGLSSYNEQFF. CDR3 bases: TGTGCCAGCAGCTCCAGAACAGGGCTGAGCTCCTACAATGAGCAGTTCTTC. The rearrangement links TRBV11-2 to TRBJ2-1, with D maybe TRBD1 (6 bases). Germline assignment: CDR1 SGHAT and CDR2 FQNNGV. The CDR3 is 17 residues long. V gave up 4 bases and J gave up 0 bases, with 16 bases separating them.

This clonotype was counted ten times or more. The V call is TRBV20-1, the J call TRBJ2-3; 12 bases align to TRBD2. Trimming took 5 bases from V and 3 from J; bases not matched to a gene: 12. The CDR3 is 17 amino acids. From germline, CDR1 is DFQATT and CDR2 SNEGSKA (reference sequence). For the CDR3, the DNA is TGCAGTGCTTCGACCCGACTAGCGGGAGCGGGAACAGATACGCAGTATTTT. This translates into CSASTRLAGAGTDTQYF.

This clonotype was counted ten times or more. This chain joins TRBV4-3 and TRBJ2-7, with D uncertain. The length of the CDR3 is 14 residues. Germline V gives CDR1 LGHNA, CDR2 YSLEER. Between the trimmed V and J ends, which lost 0 bases and 0 bases, there was a span of 6 bases. The CDR3 spells CASSQDYRSYEQYF. The CDR3 nucleotides read TGCGCCAGCAGCCAAGATTACCGCTCCTACGAGCAGTACTTC.

The chain employs TRBV25-1 and TRBJ2-3; 10 nucleotides match TRBD2. This CDR3 has 15 amino acids. Germline CDR1 reads MGHDK; CDR2 reads SYGVNS. V was clipped by 7 bases and J by 5 bases; unmatched bases: 9. DNA of the CDR3: TGTGCCAGCACCGCCAGCGGGAGGGCCGAAGATACGCAGTATTTT. The encoded protein is CASTASGRAEDTQYF.

The chain has TRBV3-1 and TRBJ2-7; D ambiguous. Per the germline V gene, CDR1 is LGHDT and CDR2 is YNNKEL (reference sequence). Between the trimmed V and J ends, which lost 6 bases and 5 bases, there was a span of 17 bases. The length of the CDR3 is 14 residues. The CDR3 bases are TGTGCCAGCAGTTTCACAATCGGAAAAAACGAGCAGTACTTC. Its translation is CASSFTIGKNEQYF.

This clonotype was counted only a few times. J is TRBJ2-7 and V is TRBV24-1, with D hard to call. Germline CDR1 KGHDR, CDR2 SFDVKD. Trimming took 2 bases from V and 2 from J, leaving 9 bases between them. The CDR3 consists of 14 residues. CDR3 sequence: CATSDSKVTYEQYF. CDR3 nucleotide sequence: TGTGCCACCAGTGATTCGAAGGTTACCTACGAGCAGTACTTC.

For this clonotype: A much larger clone differs by one base, so this may be a read error. J is TRBJ2-3 and V is TRBV18; D might be TRBD1 (5 bases). Germline CDR1 and CDR2: KGHSH and LQKENI. This CDR3 spans 16 amino acids. CDR3 loop: CVSSPIQGEGTDTQYF. The CDR3 DNA follows: TGTGTCAGCTCACCAATCCAGGGTGAGGGCACAGATACGCAGTATTTT.

This clonotype came up once. V and J are TRBV20-1 and TRBJ2-5; 8 bases are shared with TRBD2. Looked up from germline, CDR1 is DFQATT and CDR2 is SNEGSKA (reference sequence). The CDR3 loop spans 15 amino acids. The V and J ends lost 1 base and 5 bases, in that order; junction bases with no gene match: 9. CDR3 protein: CSARAVGGESETQYF. The CDR3 nucleotides read TGCAGTGCTAGAGCGGTCGGGGGGGAGTCGGAGACCCAGTACTTC.

This clonotype is termed medium-sized (0.01 to 0.1%). The rearrangement uses TRBV20-1 and TRBJ1-1; D is unresolved. V was shortened by 5 bases and J by 0 bases, with 4 bases between the two germline ends. Looked up from germline, CDR1 is DFQATT and CDR2 is SNEGSKA (reference sequence). This CDR3 spans 11 amino acids. CDR3 loop: CSAYLNTEAFF. The CDR3 DNA is TGCAGTGCTTATTTGAACACTGAAGCTTTCTTT.

This chain links TRBV20-1 with TRBJ2-2, with TRBD2 as a possible D gene (5 bases). This CDR3 spans 12 amino acids. Germline lookup yields CDR1 DFQATT and CDR2 SNEGSKA (reference sequence). V was pared by 3 bases and J by 5 bases, with 7 bases between. The chain's CDR3 is CSASGLTGELFF. The CDR3 DNA follows: TGCAGTGCTAGCGGACTGACCGGGGAGCTGTTTTTT.